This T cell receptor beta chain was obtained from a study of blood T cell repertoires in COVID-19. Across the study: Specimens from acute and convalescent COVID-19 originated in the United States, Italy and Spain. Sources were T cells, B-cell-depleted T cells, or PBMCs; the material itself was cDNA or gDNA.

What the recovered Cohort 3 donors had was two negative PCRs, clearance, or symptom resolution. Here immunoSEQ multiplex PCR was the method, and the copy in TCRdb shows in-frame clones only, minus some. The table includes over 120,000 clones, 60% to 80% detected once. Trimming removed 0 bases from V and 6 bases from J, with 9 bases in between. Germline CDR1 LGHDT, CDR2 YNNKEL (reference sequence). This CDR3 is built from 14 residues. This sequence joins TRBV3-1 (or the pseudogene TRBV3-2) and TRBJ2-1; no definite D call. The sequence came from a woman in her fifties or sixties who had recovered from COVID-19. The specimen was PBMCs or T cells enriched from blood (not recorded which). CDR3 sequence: CASSQDLGVNEQFF. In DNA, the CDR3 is TGTGCCAGCAGCCAAGATTTAGGAGTCAATGAGCAGTTCTTC.